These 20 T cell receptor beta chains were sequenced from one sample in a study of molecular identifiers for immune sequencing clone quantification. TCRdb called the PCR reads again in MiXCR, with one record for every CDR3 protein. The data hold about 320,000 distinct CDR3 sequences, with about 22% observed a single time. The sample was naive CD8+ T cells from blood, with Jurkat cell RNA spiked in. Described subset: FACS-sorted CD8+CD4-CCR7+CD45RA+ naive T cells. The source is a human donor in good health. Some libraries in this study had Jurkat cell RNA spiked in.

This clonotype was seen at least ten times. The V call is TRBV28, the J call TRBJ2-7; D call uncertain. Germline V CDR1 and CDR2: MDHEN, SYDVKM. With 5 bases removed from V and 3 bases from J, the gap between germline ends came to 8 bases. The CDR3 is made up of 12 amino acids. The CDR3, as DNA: TGTGCCAGCAGTCCGAGGCACTACGAGCAGTACTTC. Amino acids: CASSPRHYEQYF.

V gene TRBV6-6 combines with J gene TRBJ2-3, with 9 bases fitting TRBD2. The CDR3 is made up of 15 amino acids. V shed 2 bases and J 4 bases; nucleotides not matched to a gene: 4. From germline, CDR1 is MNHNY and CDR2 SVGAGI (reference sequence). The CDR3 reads CASSYARGGADTQYF. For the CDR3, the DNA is TGTGCCAGCAGTTACGCGCGGGGGGGAGCAGATACGCAGTATTTT.

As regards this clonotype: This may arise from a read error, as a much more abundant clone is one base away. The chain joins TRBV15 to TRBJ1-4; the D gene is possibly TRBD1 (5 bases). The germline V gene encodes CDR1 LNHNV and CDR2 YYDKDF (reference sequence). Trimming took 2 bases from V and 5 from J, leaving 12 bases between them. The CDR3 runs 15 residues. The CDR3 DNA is TGTGCCACCAGCAGATCGAGGGACGGGAATGAAAAACTGTTTTTT. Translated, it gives CATSRSRDGNEKLFF.

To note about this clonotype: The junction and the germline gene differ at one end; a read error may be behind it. In DNA, the CDR3 is TGTACCAGCAGCGAGGTCGGCGAGCAGTACTTC. This gives the protein CTSSEVGEQYF. The genes are TRBV11-1 and TRBJ2-7; D gene uncertain. This CDR3 region has 11 residues. The germline V gene encodes CDR1 SGHAT and CDR2 FQDESV (reference sequence).

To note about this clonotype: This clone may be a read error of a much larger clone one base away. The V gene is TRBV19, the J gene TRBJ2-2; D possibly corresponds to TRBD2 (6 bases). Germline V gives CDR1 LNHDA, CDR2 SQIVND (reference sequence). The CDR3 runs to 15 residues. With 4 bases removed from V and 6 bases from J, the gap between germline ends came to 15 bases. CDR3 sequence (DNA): TGTGCCAGTAGTACCGAGACTAGAGGTCCCGGGGAGCTGTTTTTT. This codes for CASSTETRGPGELFF. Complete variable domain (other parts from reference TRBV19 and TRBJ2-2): DGGITQSPKYLFRKEGQNVTLSCEQNLNHDAMYWYRQDPGQGLRLIYYSQIVNDFQKGDIAEGYSVSREKKESFPLTVTSAQKNPTAFYLCASSTETRGPGELFFGEGSRLTVL.

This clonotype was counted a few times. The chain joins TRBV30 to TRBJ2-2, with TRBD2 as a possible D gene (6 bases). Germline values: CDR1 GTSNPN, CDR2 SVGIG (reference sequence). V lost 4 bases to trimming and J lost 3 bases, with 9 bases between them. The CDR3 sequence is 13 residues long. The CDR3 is CAWTGSYTGELFF. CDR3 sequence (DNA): TGTGCCTGGACCGGGAGCTACACCGGGGAGCTGTTTTTT.

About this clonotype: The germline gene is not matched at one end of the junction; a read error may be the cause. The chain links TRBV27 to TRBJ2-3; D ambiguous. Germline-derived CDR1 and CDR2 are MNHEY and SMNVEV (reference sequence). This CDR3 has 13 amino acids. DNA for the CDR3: TGTGCCGGCAGTTCGTTTCCCGGGGATACGCAGTATTTT. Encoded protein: CAGSSFPGDTQYF.

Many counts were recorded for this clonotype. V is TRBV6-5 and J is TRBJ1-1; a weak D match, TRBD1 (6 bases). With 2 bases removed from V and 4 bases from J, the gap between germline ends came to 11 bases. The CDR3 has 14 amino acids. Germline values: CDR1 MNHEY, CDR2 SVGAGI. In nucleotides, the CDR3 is TGTGCCAGCAGTTACGGCGGGGGCCGCACTGAAGCTTTCTTT. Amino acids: CASSYGGGRTEAFF.

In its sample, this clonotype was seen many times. The CDR3 nucleotides are TGTGCCAGCAGTTACGGAAATCGGCACGATGAGCAGTTCTTC. It translates to CASSYGNRHDEQFF. V usage is TRBV6-2 or TRBV6-3 and J usage is TRBJ2-1; D gene unclear. In germline, CDR1 is MNHEY, CDR2 SVGEGT. This CDR3 contains 14 residues. Trimming removed 2 bases at V and 8 bases at J, with 13 bases between.

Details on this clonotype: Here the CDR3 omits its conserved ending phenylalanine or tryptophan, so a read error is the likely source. CDR3: CASSDGTGTDTQYL. For the CDR3, the DNA is TGTGCCAGCAGTGATGGGACGGGCACAGATACGCAGTATCTT. The V and J genes are TRBV2 and TRBJ2-3; D is possibly TRBD1 or TRBD2 (5 bases each). CDR1 and CDR2 from the germline V gene are SNHLY and FYNNEI. Between the trimmed V and J ends, which lost 3 bases and 1 base, there was a span of 8 bases. The CDR3 totals 14 residues.

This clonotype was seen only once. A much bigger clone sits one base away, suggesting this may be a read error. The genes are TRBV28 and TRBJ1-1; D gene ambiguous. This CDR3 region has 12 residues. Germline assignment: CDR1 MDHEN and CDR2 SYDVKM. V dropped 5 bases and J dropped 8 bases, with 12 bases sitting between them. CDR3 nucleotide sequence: TGTGCCAGCAGTCTCCAGACGCAGGAAGCTTTCTTT. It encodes CASSLQTQEAFF. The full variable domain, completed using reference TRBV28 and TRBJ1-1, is DVKVTQSSRYLVKRTGEKVFLECVQDMDHENMFWYRQDPGLGLRLIYFSYDVKMKEKGDIPEGYSVSREKKERFSLILESASTNQTSMYLCASSLQTQEAFFGQGTRLTVV.

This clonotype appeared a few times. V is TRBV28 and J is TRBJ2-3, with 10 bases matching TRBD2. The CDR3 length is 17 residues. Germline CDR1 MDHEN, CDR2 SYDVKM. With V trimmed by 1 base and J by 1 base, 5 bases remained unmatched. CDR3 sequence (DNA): TGTGCCAGCAGTTTATTTACTAGCGGGAAGGGCACAGATACGCAGTATTTT. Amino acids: CASSLFTSGKGTDTQYF. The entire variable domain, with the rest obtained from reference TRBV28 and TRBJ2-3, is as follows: DVKVTQSSRYLVKRTGEKVFLECVQDMDHENMFWYRQDPGLGLRLIYFSYDVKMKEKGDIPEGYSVSREKKERFSLILESASTNQTSMYLCASSLFTSGKGTDTQYFGPGTRLTVL.

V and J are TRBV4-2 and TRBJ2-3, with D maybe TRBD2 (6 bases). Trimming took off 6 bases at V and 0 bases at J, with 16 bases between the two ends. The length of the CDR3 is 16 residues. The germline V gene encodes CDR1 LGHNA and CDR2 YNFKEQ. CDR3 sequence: CASSYTGSGSTDTQYF. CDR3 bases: TGTGCCAGCAGTTACACGGGCAGCGGGAGCACAGATACGCAGTATTTT.

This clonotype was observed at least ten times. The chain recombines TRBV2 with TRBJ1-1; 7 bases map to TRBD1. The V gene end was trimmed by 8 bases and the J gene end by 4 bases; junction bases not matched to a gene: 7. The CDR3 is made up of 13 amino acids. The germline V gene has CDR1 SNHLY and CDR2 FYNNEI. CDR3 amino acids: CASHRQGVTEAFF. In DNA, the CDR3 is TGTGCCAGCCACCGACAGGGTGTCACTGAAGCTTTCTTT. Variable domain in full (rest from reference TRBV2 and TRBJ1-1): EPEVTQTPSHQVTQMGQEVILRCVPISNHLYFYWYRQILGQKVEFLVSFYNNEISEKSEIFDDQFSVERPDGSNFTLKIRSTKLEDSAMYFCASHRQGVTEAFFGQGTRLTVV.

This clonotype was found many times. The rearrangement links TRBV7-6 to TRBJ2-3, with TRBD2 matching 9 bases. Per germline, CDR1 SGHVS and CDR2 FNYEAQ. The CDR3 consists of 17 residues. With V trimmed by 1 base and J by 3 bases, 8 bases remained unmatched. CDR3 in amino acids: CASSLDPLAGSTDTQYF. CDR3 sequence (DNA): TGTGCCAGCAGCTTAGATCCCCTAGCGGGATCAACAGATACGCAGTATTTT.

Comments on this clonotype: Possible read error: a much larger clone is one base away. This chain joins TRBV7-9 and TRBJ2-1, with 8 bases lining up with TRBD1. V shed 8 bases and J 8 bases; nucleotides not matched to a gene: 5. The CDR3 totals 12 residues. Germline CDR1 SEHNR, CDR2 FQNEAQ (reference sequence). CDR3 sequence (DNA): TGTGCCAGCGGCCCGACAGGGGATGAGCAGTTCTTC. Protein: CASGPTGDEQFF.

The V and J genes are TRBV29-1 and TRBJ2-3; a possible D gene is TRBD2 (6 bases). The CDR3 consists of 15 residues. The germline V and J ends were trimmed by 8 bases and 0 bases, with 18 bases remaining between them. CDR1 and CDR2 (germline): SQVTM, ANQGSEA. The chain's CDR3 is CSCDGSESSTDTQYF. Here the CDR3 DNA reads TGCAGCTGCGACGGGAGCGAATCTAGCACAGATACGCAGTATTTT.

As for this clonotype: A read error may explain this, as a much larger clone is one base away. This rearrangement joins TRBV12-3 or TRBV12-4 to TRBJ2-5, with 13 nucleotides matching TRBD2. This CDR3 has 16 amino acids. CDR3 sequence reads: CASRRRLAGGQEAQYF. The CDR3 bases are TGTGCCAGCAGACGTCGACTAGCGGGGGGCCAAGAGGCCCAGTACTTC.

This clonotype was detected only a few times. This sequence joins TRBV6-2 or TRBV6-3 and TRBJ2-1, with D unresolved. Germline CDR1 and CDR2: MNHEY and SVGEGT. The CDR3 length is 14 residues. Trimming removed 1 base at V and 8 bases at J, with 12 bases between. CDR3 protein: CASSYYTLPDEQFF. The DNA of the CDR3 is TGTGCCAGCAGTTACTATACCCTACCCGATGAGCAGTTCTTC.

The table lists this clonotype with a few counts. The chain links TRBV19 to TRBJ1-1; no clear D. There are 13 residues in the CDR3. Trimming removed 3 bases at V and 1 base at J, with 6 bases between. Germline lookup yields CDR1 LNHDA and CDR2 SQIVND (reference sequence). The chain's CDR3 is CASSIKGNTEAFF. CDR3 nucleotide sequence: TGTGCCAGTAGTATTAAGGGGAACACTGAAGCTTTCTTT.